This TCR beta chain stems from a study of spatial heterogeneity in lung cancer. Study overall: Averaged across combinations, each unique TCR and UMI pairing appeared more than ten times in raw reads, which were uncorrected. Points from the study as a whole: The study found ubiquitous expanded tumor TCRs in blood more at resection than follow-up.

Notes on this clonotype: Its antigen is undetermined.

Every TCR cDNA molecule carried a tag that served as a unique molecular identifier. TCRdb analysed the 5' RACE reads with MiXCR anew, one entry per CDR3 protein. The table records more than 80,000 distinct CDR3 sequences, approximately 12% of them present only once. The CDR3 totals 15 residues. From germline, CDR1 is SGHDT and CDR2 YYEEEE. Trimming pared 0 bases from V and 2 bases from J, leaving 9 bases between. Time point given: sample taken at primary tumor resection. No cell sorting; template was whole RNA from tumor, lung tissue or PBMC. Patients with untreated early-stage non-small cell lung cancer, numbering 72, were the donors.

The sequence derives from a male donor with early-stage non-small cell lung cancer. The sequencing here drew on PBMCs, taken at surgery. The chain is built from TRBV5-6 and TRBJ2-4; D assignment may be TRBD1 or TRBD2 (5 bases each). CDR3 protein: CASSLVGETKNIQYF. In DNA, the CDR3 is TGTGCCAGCAGCTTGGTGGGGGAAACCAAAAACATTCAGTACTTC.